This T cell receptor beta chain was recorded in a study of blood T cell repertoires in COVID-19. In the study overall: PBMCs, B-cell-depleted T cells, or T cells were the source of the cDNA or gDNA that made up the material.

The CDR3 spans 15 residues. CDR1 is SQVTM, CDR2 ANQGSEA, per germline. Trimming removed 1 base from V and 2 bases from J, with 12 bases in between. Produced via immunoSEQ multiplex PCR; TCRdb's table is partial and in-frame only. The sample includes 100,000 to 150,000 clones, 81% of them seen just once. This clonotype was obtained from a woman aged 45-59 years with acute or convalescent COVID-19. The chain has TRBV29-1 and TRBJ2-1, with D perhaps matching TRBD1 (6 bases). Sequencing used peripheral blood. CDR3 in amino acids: CSVEGARQAYNEQFF. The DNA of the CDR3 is TGCAGCGTTGAAGGAGCACGACAGGCCTACAATGAGCAGTTCTTC.